The 29 T cell receptor beta chains reported below all come from one sample, sequenced in a study of glioma-infiltrating T cells after dendritic cell vaccination. Clones were sequenced by immunoSEQ multiplex PCR, and TCRdb holds only the in-frame ones, with some missing. The sample includes under 130,000 clones, 80% to 90% of them seen just once. Sequencing was performed on blood, taken before dendritic cell vaccination. The receptors were gathered from a human donor with glioblastoma.

The chain uses TRBV7-2 and TRBJ1-2, with a tentative D call TRBD1 (6 bases). Per germline, CDR1 SGHTA and CDR2 FQGNSA. The CDR3 totals 13 residues. The germline V and J ends were trimmed by 0 bases and 4 bases, with 6 bases remaining between them. CDR3 sequence (DNA): TGTGCCAGCAGCTTAGCAGGGGGCTATGGCTACACCTTC. Protein sequence: CASSLAGGYGYTF.

The V and J genes are TRBV11-2 and TRBJ1-1; the D is unclear. This CDR3 has 15 residues. The V and J ends lost 2 bases and 0 bases respectively, with 10 bases between them. In germline, CDR1 is SGHAT, CDR2 FQNNGV. For the CDR3, the DNA is TGTGCCAGCAGCTTAACGGGAGGAATGAACACTGAAGCTTTCTTT. It specifies CASSLTGGMNTEAFF.

This clone was picked up one time. The chain couples TRBV4-1 to TRBJ2-7; tentatively, D is TRBD2 (5 bases). V gave up 4 bases and J gave up 4 bases, with 20 bases separating them. The CDR3 consists of 16 residues. Germline CDR1 reads MGHRA; CDR2 reads YSYEKL. In DNA form, the CDR3 reads TGCGCCAGCAGCCCCTTCCTCAGCGGTACGTCGTACGAGCAGTACTTC. Translating gives CASSPFLSGTSYEQYF.

The rearrangement uses TRBV7-8 and TRBJ1-3; D is uncertain. CDR1 and CDR2 (germline): SGHVS, FQNEAQ. There are 15 residues in the CDR3. V was shortened by 4 bases and J by 0 bases, with 10 bases between the two germline ends. The CDR3 DNA reads TGTGCCAGCAGCTCCCCCTGGGCCTCTGGAAACACCATATATTTT. Residues: CASSSPWASGNTIYF.

The chain carries TRBV4-2 and TRBJ1-5; no clear D gene. Germline assignment: CDR1 LGHNA and CDR2 YNFKEQ. The CDR3 has 16 residues. The V end was cut by 0 bases, the J end by 1 base, with 10 bases between. CDR3 residues: CASSQDREGSNQPQHF. In DNA form, the CDR3 reads TGTGCCAGCAGCCAAGATCGGGAAGGCAGCAATCAGCCCCAGCATTTT.

This clone occurred once. This chain uses TRBV30 with TRBJ1-5, with D perhaps matching TRBD1 (5 bases). The V gene's germline CDR1 is GTSNPN and CDR2 SVGIG (reference sequence). The CDR3 contains 14 residues. With 5 bases removed from V and 0 bases from J, the gap between germline ends came to 11 bases. The CDR3 is CAWAQGDSNQPQHF. Written as DNA, the CDR3 is TGTGCCTGGGCCCAGGGCGATAGCAATCAGCCCCAGCATTTT.

V usage is TRBV4-3 and J usage is TRBJ1-5; tentatively, D is TRBD1 (5 bases). Per germline, CDR1 LGHNA and CDR2 YSLEER. The CDR3 covers 15 residues. V lost 0 bases to trimming and J lost 4 bases, with 10 bases between them. CDR3 residues: CASSQDGGGNQPQHF. The CDR3 region has the DNA TGCGCCAGCAGCCAAGACGGGGGGGGGAATCAGCCCCAGCATTTT.

This clone is a singleton in its sample. The CDR3 here is CATSRDRTSYGYTF. Here the CDR3 DNA reads TGTGCCACCAGCAGAGACAGGACAAGCTATGGCTACACCTTC. The V call is TRBV15, the J call TRBJ1-2; D perhaps matches TRBD1 (5 bases). This CDR3 is 14 amino acids long. V was trimmed by 0 bases and J by 4 bases, leaving 9 bases between them. Germline-derived CDR1 and CDR2 are LNHNV and YYDKDF (reference sequence). Based on the CDR3 plus reference TRBV15 and TRBJ1-2, the full variable domain is DAMVIQNPRYQVTQFGKPVTLSCSQTLNHNVMYWYQQKSSQAPKLLFHYYDKDFNNEADTPDNFQSRRPNTSFCFLDIRSPGLGDTAMYLCATSRDRTSYGYTFGSGTRLTVV.

J is TRBJ2-5 and V is TRBV5-6; D unresolved. Judging by the DNA end, TRBJ2-7 fits better; the J call may be wrong. This CDR3 is 13 amino acids long. CDR1 and CDR2 from the germline V gene are SGHDT and YYEEEE. Here the CDR3 reads CASSLRIWGEQYF. The CDR3 coding sequence is TGTGCCAGCAGCTTGAGGATTTGGGGCGAGCAGTACTTC.

This chain uses TRBV27 with TRBJ1-5; weak D call: TRBD1 (6 bases). Germline V gene data show CDR1 as MNHEY and CDR2 as SMNVEV (reference sequence). Between the trimmed V and J ends, which lost 3 bases and 4 bases, there was a span of 22 bases. The CDR3 extends over 18 amino acids. CDR3 protein: CASSLLGDTSLRNQPQHF. CDR3 DNA: TGTGCCAGCAGTTTGCTCGGGGACACCTCCCTTAGGAATCAGCCCCAGCATTTT.

The V gene is TRBV6-5, the J gene TRBJ1-2, with 7 positions matching TRBD1. The germline V gene encodes CDR1 MNHEY and CDR2 SVGAGI. The J segment lost 5 bases and the V segment lost 6 bases, leaving 9 bases of the junction unmatched. The CDR3 has 14 amino acids. CDR3 amino acids: CASSLGGAGYGYTF. CDR3 DNA sequence: TGTGCCAGCAGCTTAGGGGGCGCAGGATATGGCTACACCTTC.

The rearrangement links TRBV10-2 to TRBJ2-5, with 9 bases fitting TRBD1. CDR1 is WSHSY, CDR2 SAAADI, per germline. V was clipped by 1 base and J by 5 bases; unmatched bases: 5. The CDR3 runs to 15 residues. CDR3 nucleotide sequence: TGCGCCAGCAGTGAGTTGAGGACAGGGGTTGAGACCCAGTACTTC. Encoded protein: CASSELRTGVETQYF.

This rearrangement joins TRBV2 to TRBJ2-3, with 11 bases that match TRBD2. The CDR3 sequence is 16 residues long. Germline assignment: CDR1 SNHLY and CDR2 FYNNEI. V lost 1 base to trimming and J lost 0 bases; unmatched junction nucleotides: 0. CDR3 in amino acids: CASSEGTSGSTDTQYF. The DNA for the CDR3 is TGTGCCAGCAGTGAAGGGACTAGCGGGAGCACAGATACGCAGTATTTT.

The genes are TRBV19 and TRBJ1-5; D is unresolved. Trimming shortened V by 6 bases and J by 9 bases, and 12 bases separated the two germline ends. The CDR3 totals 12 residues. Germline-derived CDR1 and CDR2 are LNHDA and SQIVND (reference sequence). The CDR3 DNA is TGTGCCAGTAGCCTACCAATCGGGCCCCAGCATTTT. This sequence encodes CASSLPIGPQHF.

The chain carries TRBV6-1 and TRBJ2-7; 7 positions agree with TRBD2. J was trimmed by 6 bases and V by 10 bases; bases with no gene match: 12. This CDR3 contains 13 residues. The germline V gene has CDR1 MNHNS and CDR2 SASEGT. In DNA, the CDR3 is TGTGCCATCACATGGGGGACGGGGGGCGAGCAGTACTTC. Its translation: CAITWGTGGEQYF.

This sequence joins TRBV7-9 and TRBJ1-2; 11 bases line up with TRBD1. The germline gives CDR1 SEHNR, CDR2 FQNEAQ (reference sequence). V was pared by 4 bases and J by 8 bases, with 12 bases of the junction left unmatched. The CDR3 runs to 16 residues. CDR3 DNA sequence: TGTGCCAGCAGCTCAGCTCAGGACAGGGGGCGGCGAGGCTACACCTTC. Translated, it gives CASSSAQDRGRRGYTF.

CDR3 coding DNA: TGTGCCCAGGAGGCGGGGGGGATGAATGAGCAGTTCTTC. Its protein is CAQEAGGMNEQFF. The V call is TRBV30, the J call TRBJ2-1, with 9 bases that match TRBD2. CDR1 is GTSNPN and CDR2 is SVGIG in the germline V gene (reference sequence). V shed 8 bases and J 7 bases; nucleotides not matched to a gene: 9. This CDR3 contains 13 residues.

The rearrangement links TRBV7-2 to TRBJ2-7; TRBD2 aligns across 7 bases. Trimming took 4 bases from V and 2 from J; bases not matched to a gene: 11. This CDR3 contains 16 residues. CDR1 is SGHTA and CDR2 is FQGNSA in the germline V gene. CDR3 sequence: CASSSPLGGGTYEQYF. The CDR3 DNA is TGTGCCAGCAGCTCTCCCTTGGGGGGGGGAACCTACGAGCAGTACTTC. Using reference TRBV7-2 and TRBJ2-7 for the parts outside the CDR3, the full variable domain is GAGVSQSPSNKVTEKGKDVELRCDPISGHTALYWYRQSLGQGLEFLIYFQGNSAPDKSGLPSDRFSAERTGGSVSTLTIQRTQQEDSAVYLCASSSPLGGGTYEQYFGPGTRLTVT.

The CDR3 loop is CASSARGSNQPQHF. CDR3 sequence (DNA): TGTGCCAGCAGCGCCAGGGGGAGCAATCAGCCCCAGCATTTT. V and J are TRBV9 and TRBJ1-5; 7 bases agree with TRBD1. J gave up 1 base and V 3 bases, and 1 base lay outside the gene matches. Germline V gives CDR1 SGDLS, CDR2 YYNGEE. The CDR3 is made up of 14 amino acids. The complete variable domain, with remaining parts taken from reference TRBV9 and TRBJ1-5, reads DSGVTQTPKHLITATGQRVTLRCSPRSGDLSVYWYQQSLDQGLQFLIQYYNGEERAKGNILERFSAQQFPDLHSELNLSSLELGDSALYFCASSARGSNQPQHFGDGTRLSIL.

This chain uses TRBV6-1 with TRBJ2-1; no clear D gene. The V gene's germline CDR1 is MNHNS and CDR2 SASEGT. Trimming cost V 6 bases and J 8 bases, with 11 bases left between them. The CDR3 runs 12 residues. CDR3 in amino acids: CASSLSGYEQFF. For the CDR3, the DNA is TGTGCCAGCAGCCTCTCCGGTTATGAGCAGTTCTTC.

V is TRBV19 and J is TRBJ2-5; 10 nucleotides align to TRBD2. This CDR3 comprises 17 residues. V dropped 3 bases and J dropped 2; count of bases not matched to a gene: 9. Germline CDR1 reads LNHDA; CDR2 reads SQIVND (reference sequence). CDR3 bases: TGTGCCAGTAGTATTAGGCCTCTAGCGGGGGTACAAGAGACCCAGTACTTC. It yields the protein CASSIRPLAGVQETQYF.

This chain uses TRBV7-9 with TRBJ1-3, with 7 bases matching TRBD1. This CDR3 is 14 amino acids long. The junction had 2 bases not matched to a gene; V was cut back by 4 bases and J by 2 bases. Germline V gives CDR1 SEHNR, CDR2 FQNEAQ (reference sequence). The CDR3 is CASSWQGAGNTIYF. DNA of the CDR3: TGTGCCAGCAGCTGGCAGGGGGCTGGAAACACCATATATTTT.

The chain recombines TRBV29-1 with TRBJ2-7, with TRBD2 as a possible D gene (5 bases). Germline loops: CDR1 SQVTM, CDR2 ANQGSEA. The CDR3 is made up of 11 amino acids. V was trimmed by 6 bases and J by 6 bases, leaving 12 bases between them. Here the CDR3 reads CSVPLRGEQYF. DNA for the CDR3: TGCAGCGTGCCGCTCCGGGGCGAGCAGTACTTC.

The chain has TRBV6-1 and TRBJ2-5; tentatively, D is TRBD2 (6 bases). Germline CDR1 is MNHNS and CDR2 is SASEGT. Trimming left V 7 bases short and J 3 bases short, with 15 bases between. This CDR3 has 14 residues. CDR3 loop: CASTEAGREETQYF. DNA of the CDR3: TGTGCCAGCACCGAAGCGGGCAGGGAAGAGACCCAGTACTTC.

The CDR3 nucleotides read TGCGCCAGCATTGTGTACAGGGTTTACACTGAAGCTTTCTTT. Protein product: CASIVYRVYTEAFF. The gene calls are TRBV23-1 and TRBJ1-1, with D perhaps TRBD1 (6 bases). TRBV23-1 is filed as an ORF, its function uncertain. The CDR3 has 14 amino acids. With 7 bases removed from V and 3 bases from J, the gap between germline ends came to 15 bases.

This clone was seen a single time. The chain has TRBV6-1 and TRBJ1-6; no clear D gene. Trimming removed 4 bases from V and 9 bases from J, with 16 bases in between. CDR1 is MNHNS and CDR2 is SASEGT in the germline V gene. CDR3 length: 15 amino acids. CDR3 protein: CASSATAGGLSPLHF. In DNA, the CDR3 is TGTGCCAGCAGTGCCACGGCGGGAGGGCTTTCACCCCTCCACTTT.

This clone was seen only once. Written as DNA, the CDR3 is TGTGCCAGCAGCGCGTATGGACAGGGGATAACCGATACGCAGTATTTT. It is translated as CASSAYGQGITDTQYF. The chain is built from TRBV9 and TRBJ2-3; 9 nucleotides line up with TRBD1. Germline CDR1 and CDR2: SGDLS and YYNGEE. This CDR3 is 16 amino acids long. J lost 6 bases, V lost 3 bases, and 11 bases had no gene match. The whole variable domain, remainder taken from reference TRBV9 and TRBJ2-3, is DSGVTQTPKHLITATGQRVTLRCSPRSGDLSVYWYQQSLDQGLQFLIQYYNGEERAKGNILERFSAQQFPDLHSELNLSSLELGDSALYFCASSAYGQGITDTQYFGPGTRLTVL.

This clone came up once. This chain connects TRBV7-8 to TRBJ1-5, with D uncertain. The CDR3 covers 15 residues. V lost 2 bases and J lost 3, with 11 bases in between. From germline, CDR1 is SGHVS and CDR2 FQNEAQ. The CDR3 loop reads CASSLRPDFNQPQHF. CDR3 coding DNA: TGTGCCAGCAGCTTAAGACCCGACTTCAATCAGCCCCAGCATTTT.

This chain links TRBV7-9 with TRBJ1-5, with D possibly TRBD1 on 5 matching bases. Germline CDR1 and CDR2: SEHNR and FQNEAQ (reference sequence). CDR3 length: 14 residues. V was clipped by 5 bases and J by 4 bases, with 12 bases between them. DNA of the CDR3: TGTGCCAGCAGCAAGGGACTCCCTAATCAGCCCCAGCATTTT. It encodes CASSKGLPNQPQHF.